A single sample is the source of the 15 T cell receptor beta chains below, sequenced in a study of cytomegalovirus exposure and HLA in healthy donors. It was with 60 Vbeta and 13 Jbeta primers that the PCR ran. Clones were read by immunoSEQ multiplex PCR, and TCRdb kept only the in-frame ones, dropping some. The sample contains some 130,000 clones, around 80% of which appear only once. The sequenced sample was PBMCs. These receptors came from a man aged 35 to 55 in good health and CMV-seropositive.

The chain recombines TRBV5-8 with TRBJ2-7; 10 positions agree with TRBD1. Germline V gene lookup returns CDR1 SGHTS and CDR2 YDEGEE. With V trimmed by 2 bases and J by 6 bases, 8 bases remained unmatched. The CDR3 has 15 residues. The CDR3 sequence: CASSFFRTGGGEQYF. The CDR3 DNA reads as TGTGCCAGCAGCTTTTTTAGGACAGGGGGTGGCGAGCAGTACTTC.

This chain links TRBV7-6 with TRBJ2-5; TRBD2 is a possible D gene (5 bases). Matching the DNA end better, TRBJ2-7 makes the J call doubtful. This CDR3 is 15 amino acids long. CDR1 is SGHVS, CDR2 FNYEAQ, per germline. CDR3 in amino acids: CASSFFPGSSYEQYF. Here the CDR3 DNA reads TGTGCCAGCAGCTTCTTTCCGGGAAGCTCCTACGAGCAGTACTTC.

The rearrangement uses TRBV2 and TRBJ2-7; TRBD2 aligns across 13 bases. Germline loops: CDR1 SNHLY, CDR2 FYNNEI. Trimming removed 5 bases from V and 4 bases from J; junction bases left unmatched: 11. The CDR3 runs 17 residues. The CDR3 here is CASSPLGGTSGIYEQYF. The CDR3 nucleotides read TGTGCCAGCAGTCCCCTCGGGGGGACTAGCGGGATTTACGAGCAGTACTTC.

With respect to this clone: Mismatch with germline at one junction end may stem from a read error. V and J are TRBV18 and TRBJ1-1, with 9 positions matching TRBD1. Per the germline V gene, CDR1 is KGHSH and CDR2 is LQKENI. The CDR3 is 14 residues long. CDR3 region: CASSPGTGNPEAFF. The CDR3 coding sequence is TGTGCCAGCTCACCCGGGACAGGGAACCCTGAAGCTTTCTTT.

This chain joins TRBV7-8 and TRBJ2-7; 9 positions match TRBD2. V gave up 1 base and J gave up 3 bases; unmatched junction bases: 1. Germline values: CDR1 SGHVS, CDR2 FQNEAQ. The CDR3 contains 14 residues. The CDR3 reads CASSLELAGYEQYF. CDR3 in DNA: TGTGCCAGCAGCTTAGAACTAGCGGGCTACGAGCAGTACTTC.

This clone was found once. The chain combines TRBV5-6 with TRBJ1-1; D not resolved. Germline V gives CDR1 SGHDT, CDR2 YYEEEE. The ends were cut back, 4 bases at V and 0 bases at J, with 10 bases in the middle. This CDR3 is built from 14 residues. CDR3 amino acids: CASSLDVMNTEAFF. The DNA of the CDR3 is TGTGCCAGCAGCCTGGATGTCATGAACACTGAAGCTTTCTTT.

Regarding this clone: The same CDR3 arises from other DNA sequences in this sample as well. V gene TRBV5-1 combines with J gene TRBJ1-1, with D hard to call. Between the trimmed V and J ends, which lost 2 bases and 11 bases, there was a span of 25 bases. This CDR3 is 16 amino acids long. Germline CDR1 is SGHRS and CDR2 is YFSETQ. DNA for the CDR3: TGCGCCAGCAGCTTTTCCCATCCGGGAGACTCTCAACTCGCTTTCTTT. This gives the protein CASSFSHPGDSQLAFF.

This chain uses TRBV6-6 with TRBJ1-4, with D hard to call. The CDR3 has 13 amino acids. Germline values: CDR1 MNHNY, CDR2 SVGAGI (reference sequence). V gave up 6 bases and J gave up 8 bases, with 13 bases separating them. The CDR3 reads CASRTGLGEKLFF. CDR3 bases: TGTGCCAGCAGGACGGGTCTCGGAGAAAAACTGTTTTTT.

The V and J genes are TRBV15 and TRBJ2-5; 7 bases line up with TRBD2. The CDR3 spans 13 residues. Germline V gene lookup returns CDR1 LNHNV and CDR2 YYDKDF (reference sequence). With V trimmed by 3 bases and J by 2 bases, 0 bases remained unmatched. CDR3 amino acids: CATSRGGQETQYF. CDR3 sequence (DNA): TGTGCCACCAGCAGGGGGGGGCAAGAGACCCAGTACTTC.

The V gene is TRBV7-9, the J gene TRBJ1-2; the D is unclear. V was shortened by 3 bases and J by 13 bases, with 18 bases between the two germline ends. CDR1 SEHNR and CDR2 FQNEAQ come from the germline V gene (reference sequence). There are 13 residues in the CDR3. CDR3 coding DNA: TGTGCCAGCAGCTTCCCTGTGGGCCAGTCCCCCACCTTC. Translated, it gives CASSFPVGQSPTF.

The chain has TRBV6-5 and TRBJ2-5; possibly TRBD1 for D (5 bases). Matching the DNA end better, TRBJ2-7 makes the J call doubtful. Germline V gene sequence: CDR1 MNHEY, CDR2 SVGAGI. This CDR3 contains 14 residues. CDR3: CASSPDSSFYEQYF. CDR3 bases: TGTGCCAGCAGTCCCGACAGCAGTTTCTACGAGCAGTACTTC.

The count of this clone is one. This chain connects TRBV4-2 to TRBJ1-5, with TRBD1 as a possible D gene (5 bases). The CDR3 contains 15 residues. Germline V gene lookup returns CDR1 LGHNA and CDR2 YNFKEQ. V gave up 1 base and J gave up 5 bases, with 12 bases separating them. The CDR3 here is CASSQAARVDQPQHF. DNA for the CDR3: TGTGCCAGCAGCCAAGCGGCCAGGGTAGATCAGCCCCAGCATTTT.

The chain couples TRBV15 to TRBJ2-7, with TRBD1 matching over 7 bases. The CDR3 totals 17 residues. V lost 3 bases to trimming and J lost 5 bases; unmatched junction nucleotides: 16. The V gene's germline CDR1 is LNHNV and CDR2 YYDKDF (reference sequence). DNA of the CDR3: TGTGCCACCAGCAGGGCCCCCCGACAGGGCCTGGGAGACGAGCAGTACTTC. Its translation is CATSRAPRQGLGDEQYF. Variable domain in full (rest from reference TRBV15 and TRBJ2-7): DAMVIQNPRYQVTQFGKPVTLSCSQTLNHNVMYWYQQKSSQAPKLLFHYYDKDFNNEADTPDNFQSRRPNTSFCFLDIRSPGLGDTAMYLCATSRAPRQGLGDEQYFGPGTRLTVT.

This clone was recorded a few times. The V call is TRBV10-1, the J call TRBJ2-1; 15 positions agree with TRBD2. V dropped 3 bases and J dropped 8; count of bases not matched to a gene: 5. This CDR3 spans 16 amino acids. Germline V gene data show CDR1 as WNHNN and CDR2 as SYGVQD (reference sequence). The CDR3 nucleotides are TGCGCCAGCAGTGAACTGGGACTAGCGGGAGGCTATGAGCAGTTCTTC. Protein: CASSELGLAGGYEQFF.

This sequence joins TRBV6-5 and TRBJ1-2, with D tentatively TRBD1 (6 bases). Trimming cost V 2 bases and J 4 bases, with 14 bases left between them. This CDR3 region has 15 residues. Looked up from germline, CDR1 is MNHEY and CDR2 is SVGAGI. The CDR3 nucleotides read TGTGCCAGCAGTTACGGGATCCGGGACACCTATGGCTACACCTTC. Translating gives CASSYGIRDTYGYTF.